This record looks at one T cell receptor beta chain sequence and its context. Its matching antigen is unknown. Cultured CD4+ T-cell DNA underwent Oncomine TCR Beta short-read sequencing. It was from cultured CD4+ T cells that genomic DNA was extracted. TCRdb reanalysed the PCR reads using MiXCR and keeps one entry per CDR3 protein. The sample shows 9,000 to 10,000 distinct CDR3 sequences, roughly 34% of them seen only once. Regarding treatment: roughly ten-day PBMC culture with coronavirus spike peptide pools or control peptides (ViraFEST assay). Pre-COVID-19 pandemic sampling (2011-2018) yielded the unexposed donor's CD4+ T cells. The authors swapped half the medium for fresh IL-2 medium on days 3 and 7. Germline CDR1 is MDHEN and CDR2 is SYDVKM. This CDR3 has 14 amino acids. V lost 6 bases and J lost 7; bases outside the gene matches: 8. The data were obtained in a study of vaccination and CD4 T cells after COVID-19. Whole-study context: Participants were given two doses of BNT162b2 or mRNA-1273 vaccine. Overlapping peptides covering the spike proteins of SARS-CoV-2, HCoV-NL63, HCoV-OC43 and HCoV-229E were added to stimulate cells.

V gene TRBV28 combines with J gene TRBJ1-5, with 8 bases that match TRBD1. The sequenced sample consisted of CD4+ T cells from blood, cultured in vitro. The sequence came from a human donor in good health. In DNA, the CDR3 is TGTGCCAGCAGGCTCAGGGGGCTAGGACAGCCCCAGCATTTT. Translation: CASRLRGLGQPQHF.